Sequencing of this T cell receptor (beta chain) was carried out in a study of tumor and adjacent non-tumor tissue in lung cancer. RNA was extracted from bulk tissue without any cell sorting. A note on this clonotype: What it binds is unknown. A read error may explain this, as a much larger clone is one base away.

General observations from the study: TCR diversity was significantly greater in tumor than normal lung tissue.

CDR1 is SGHTS, CDR2 YDEGEE, per germline. The CDR3 spans 14 residues. TCRbeta libraries were built with three rounds of nested PCR, modified from ARM-PCR. TCRdb redid the calling of the multiplex PCR reads with MiXCR, one entry per CDR3 protein. The data hold about 93,000 distinct CDR3 sequences, with about 72% observed a single time. The TCR comes from a man aged 60-69 years with non-small cell lung cancer. V and J are TRBV5-8 and TRBJ2-3, with D possibly matching TRBD2 (7 bases). Sequenced sample: lung tumor tissue. The CDR3 DNA follows: TGTGCCAGCAGCTTGGGTCGGGGGGCAGATATGCAGTATTTT. This codes for CASSLGRGADMQYF.